The rows below give T cell receptor beta chains drawn from one sample of a study of blood T cell repertoires in COVID-19. TCRdb's table, derived via immunoSEQ multiplex PCR, lists solely in-frame clones and lacks some. This sample has approximately 30,000 clones, with approximately 84% found just once. Sequencing used peripheral blood. The receptors were gathered from a man in his forties or fifties with active or convalescent COVID-19. CDR3s include the opening cysteine and the closing phenylalanine or tryptophan. Fields, in order: J gene, D gene, clone size, V gene, CDR3 length, CDR3 DNA, CDR3 protein. D genes are given only for firm matches. Part of the rows lack a size; the others show once, few, many or a class for expanded clones.

TRBJ1-2	-	once	TRBV6-1	13	TGTGCCAGCTTTACCAGACTCGGCTATGGCTACACCTTC	CASFTRLGYGYTF
TRBJ1-2	-	-	TRBV11-2	12	TGTGCCAGCAGCCATCTGGAGGTGGGCTACACCTTC	CASSHLEVGYTF
TRBJ1-3	-	-	TRBV6-5	15	TGTGCCAGCAGCCCCAGGGCCTTCTCTGGAAACACCATATATTTT	CASSPRAFSGNTIYF
TRBJ1-4	TRBD1	once	TRBV5-1	14	TGCGCCAGTAAAGAAGCAGGGGGCCCTGAAAAACTGTTTTTT	CASKEAGGPEKLFF
TRBJ1-2	-	-	TRBV28	15	TGTGCCAGCAGTTCATTGGGCACGACGAACTATGGCTACACCTTC	CASSSLGTTNYGYTF
TRBJ1-6	TRBD1	-	TRBV10-3	15	TGTGCCATCAGTCCGTGGGACAGGGCCAATTCACCCCTCCACTTT	CAISPWDRANSPLHF
TRBJ2-1	-	-	TRBV19	15	TGTGCCAGTAGTATAGATTCTTTCTCCTACAATGAGCAGTTCTTC	CASSIDSFSYNEQFF
TRBJ2-3	TRBD2	few	TRBV6-1	16	TGTGCCAGCAGTGAATCGGGGGGGGGCCCGTCAGATACGCAGTATTTT	CASSESGGGPSDTQYF
TRBJ1-5	TRBD1	few	TRBV30	12	TGTGCCTGGAGTTCAGACAGGGGGCCCCAGCATTTT	CAWSSDRGPQHF
TRBJ2-2	-	few	TRBV18	15	TGTGCCAGCTCACCACGAATAAGCTATCTAGGGGAGCTGTTTTTT	CASSPRISYLGELFF
TRBJ1-2	TRBD1	-	TRBV13	14	TGTGCCAGCAGCTCGAATTCCGACAGGGCCGGCTACACCTTC	CASSSNSDRAGYTF
TRBJ2-1	TRBD2	-	TRBV29-1	13	TGCAGCGCCTTAGCGGGTGGGTACAATGAGCAGTTCTTC	CSALAGGYNEQFF
TRBJ2-7	-	few	TRBV6-5	14	TGTGCCAGCAGTTTATCCGGGAGCGCCTACGAGCAGTACTTC	CASSLSGSAYEQYF
TRBJ1-4	TRBD1	-	TRBV2	13	TGTGCCAGCAGTTCGGACAGGAATGAAAAACTGTTTTTT	CASSSDRNEKLFF
TRBJ2-5	TRBD2	once	TRBV4-1	17	TGCGCCAGCAGCCAACCACTAGCGGGAGGTCTTGGAGAGACCCAGTACTTC	CASSQPLAGGLGETQYF
TRBJ1-1	-	-	TRBV27	14	TGTGCCAGCAGGGGTGGGTACAGAAACACTGAAGCTTTCTTT	CASRGGYRNTEAFF
TRBJ2-3	-	-	TRBV9	15	TGTGCCAGCAGCGTGAGGGGGAGAGGGACAGATACGCAGTATTTT	CASSVRGRGTDTQYF
TRBJ2-7	-	once	TRBV11-2	14	TGTGCCAGCAGCTTAGTCGCAGGGACCTACGAGCAGTACTTC	CASSLVAGTYEQYF
TRBJ1-2	TRBD1	once	TRBV6-5	15	TGTGCCAGCAGTTCACGGGGACAGGGGCTGGATGGCTACACCTTC	CASSSRGQGLDGYTF
TRBJ2-7	TRBD1	few	TRBV30	13	TGTGCCTGGATGCCGGGACAGGACTACGAGCAGTACTTC	CAWMPGQDYEQYF
TRBJ1-1	TRBD1	-	TRBV30	14	TGTGCCTGGAAGGGGTTCGGGGGACAGACTGAAGCTTTCTTT	CAWKGFGGQTEAFF
TRBJ2-1	TRBD1	-	TRBV27	14	TGTGCCAGCAGTGCGACCGTACAGGGGGTCGAGCAGTTCTTC	CASSATVQGVEQFF
TRBJ2-3	TRBD2	-	TRBV27	15	TGTGCCAGCAGCCAACTAGCGGATAGCACAGATACGCAGTATTTT	CASSQLADSTDTQYF
TRBJ2-5	-	-	TRBV28	14	TGTGCCAGCAGTTTACTAAGAGGACAAGAGACCCAGTACTTC	CASSLLRGQETQYF
TRBJ2-5	TRBD2	-	TRBV7-6	19	TGTGCCAGCAGCCCGGCCGGGACTAGCGGGGGGGCGAAACGAGAGACCCAGTACTTC	CASSPAGTSGGAKRETQYF
TRBJ2-4	-	-	TRBV2	14	TGTGCCAGCAGTGTTACAACCTCAACGAACATTCAGTACTTC	CASSVTTSTNIQYF
TRBJ2-7	-	-	TRBV19	15	TGTGCCAGTAGTATAGTCGGGGAAGGAGCGTACGAGCAGTACTTC	CASSIVGEGAYEQYF
TRBJ1-2	TRBD1	once	TRBV6-2/TRBV6-3	18	TGTGCCAGCAGTTACTCTTCGGGACAGAAAAATATCCTCTATGGCTACACCTTC	CASSYSSGQKNILYGYTF
TRBJ1-1	TRBD1	-	TRBV11-3	12	TGTGCCAGCCGGACAGGGGGCACTGAAGCTTTCTTT	CASRTGGTEAFF
TRBJ1-5	-	few	TRBV21-1	15	TGTGCCAGCAGCAAAGGGCAAGGGGTCAATCAGCCCCAGCATTTT	CASSKGQGVNQPQHF
TRBJ2-7	-	-	TRBV10-3	13	TGTGCCATCAGTCACAGGACCTCCTACGAGCAGTACTTC	CAISHRTSYEQYF
TRBJ2-7	-	-	TRBV28	11	TGTGCCAGCAGTTCAGGGTTCGAGCAGTACTTC	CASSSGFEQYF
TRBJ1-1	TRBD1	-	TRBV6-5	13	TGTGCCAGCAGTTACGGGACAGCCACTGAAGCTTTCTTT	CASSYGTATEAFF
TRBJ2-1	-	few	TRBV5-6	17	TGTGCCAGCAGCTTGGAAGGCCTAGCTTCTTCCTACAATGAGCAGTTCTTC	CASSLEGLASSYNEQFF
TRBJ2-3	TRBD2	-	TRBV3-1/TRBV3-2	18	TGTGCCAGCAGCCAAGGGAGCGGGGGTAGCGGGGGGGCAGGTACGCAGTATTTT	CASSQGSGGSGGAGTQYF
TRBJ1-2	-	-	TRBV2	13	TGTGCCAGCAGGGGAACAGGGAACTATGGCTACACCTTC	CASRGTGNYGYTF
TRBJ1-5	-	few	TRBV5-1	14	TGCGCCAGCAGCTTGGACGGGTTCAATCAGCCCCAGCATTTT	CASSLDGFNQPQHF
TRBJ1-4	TRBD1	-	TRBV6-5	13	TGTGCCAGCACGGACAGGGTAGGGGAAAAACTGTTTTTT	CASTDRVGEKLFF
TRBJ2-1	-	-	TRBV18	13	TGTGCCAGCTCACCGGAGACGGACAATGAGCAGTTCTTC	CASSPETDNEQFF
TRBJ2-1	TRBD2	-	TRBV27	16	TGTGCCAGCAGTTTCAGGACTAGCGGGAGATTCGATGAGCAGTTCTTC	CASSFRTSGRFDEQFF